This T cell receptor (beta chain) was sequenced in a study of beta chain features in type 1 diabetes listed by TCRdb under 2018. Broadly, across the study: Mean age, gender distribution, total cell number and subset yield were not different between patients and healthy donors. Regulatory and stem cell-like memory subsets were isolated from only 8 patients and roughly 8 healthy donors, whereas naive and central memory subsets came from all 28 donors. In the study, recently diagnosed type 1 diabetes patients and matched healthy donors were compared on the TCRB repertoires of their sorted circulating CD4+ T cell subsets. A total of roughly 100 million sorted cells were examined across all samples, and the number of cells per subset was strongly correlated with RNA yield.

Paper-wide results and their limitations: Only small numbers of individuals were included in the HLA sub-analyses, which left unresolved whether HLA type had any influence on TCRB rearrangement. Shorter templates might have been favored by PCR, but patient and control samples were amplified and corrected together, so both groups would have been affected equally by any skew. At VDJ recombination sites, type 1 diabetes patients had fewer insertions and more deleted nucleotides, which implies abnormalities in thymic rearrangement. Because cDNA was sequenced instead of genomic DNA, highly expressing activated cells could be over-represented, though the groups showed no difference in activation or CD3 levels. In all four CD4+ subsets, TCRB CDR3 length was moderately but significantly shorter in type 1 diabetes patients. Naive, central memory and regulatory TCRB repertoires appeared more similar among patients than among healthy donors.

CDR1 SGHTA and CDR2 FQGTGA were looked up in the germline V gene. The cysteine opens and the phenylalanine closes a CDR3 of 15 amino acids. Only the CDR3 DNA is retained, 45 bases long and in frame from the first base. V ends up 5 bases short and J 3 bases short, with an unmatched junction base count of 9. Each donor gave one peripheral blood draw, around 100 mL on average, collected into heparinised tubes. A BD FACSAria II was used to sort naive, central memory, regulatory and stem cell-like memory CD4+ T cells with a panel that included CD45RO, CCR7, CD25, CD127, CD95 and CD27. All sorted populations exceeded 95% purity. PBMCs were separated immediately by Lymphoprep density gradient centrifugation and were stained directly, without being cultured. Samples were stained and sorted in pairs, with one healthy donor and one patient per experiment, so that batch effects were minimized. In this sample, this clone turned up a few times. What antigen it recognizes has not been identified. No much larger clone exists at a distance of one base, and base qualities are not known.

The High Capacity cDNA Reverse Transcription Kit was used to reverse transcribe all of the isolated RNA, meaning that expressed TCRB transcripts were what got sequenced. Deep immunoSEQ sequencing was applied to naive, central memory and regulatory T cell samples, giving an average of roughly 3.5 million total reads per sample. After sorted cells were lysed in RLT buffer, RNA was extracted with DNase-treated RNeasy Micro or Mini kits, with the choice depending on cell number. To prevent cross-contamination, each cell subset was processed individually, whereas patient and healthy donor samples were processed jointly. The immunoSEQ multiplex PCR was used to amplify TCRB sequences from cDNA, generating 87-bp fragments that spanned the CDR3 region. Sequencing of the amplicons was done on the Illumina HiSeq platform. The published analysis was carried out like this. Synthetic template baselines were used to correct PCR bias computationally, reads within Hamming distance 2 were collapsed together, and singletons that could not be merged were discarded. Reads were aligned to IMGT to assign V, D and J genes, CDR3 length, and insertions or deletions at six rearrangement sites. Within each subset, clonotype counts were normalized to sorted cell number, and only after that were true diversity and Gini coefficients computed with the tcR R package. Repertoire sharing was quantified using the overlap coefficient calculated on TCRB nucleotide sequences. Sourced from immuneACCESS, this table was stored by TCRdb with only in-frame sequences that have V and J called. A share of the clones is absent; for the studies checked, an unresolved V gene accounts for under half, and the remainder has no known explanation. D and trimming were read from the DNA, whereas the V and J calls and clone size are those reported in that table. The sample contains roughly 150,000 clones, 11% of them found a single time. The biggest ten clones account for about 2.1% of the sample.

Here the chain combines TRBV7-3 and TRBJ2-7; TRBD1 lines up with 8 middle nucleotides. The sequenced sample was central memory CD4+ T cells from blood. The TCR was taken from a man aged 18 to 30 in good health. CDR3 reads: CASSPGQGGFYEQYF. The sequence in DNA is TGTGCCAGCAGCCCTGGACAGGGCGGGTTCTACGAGCAGTACTTC.